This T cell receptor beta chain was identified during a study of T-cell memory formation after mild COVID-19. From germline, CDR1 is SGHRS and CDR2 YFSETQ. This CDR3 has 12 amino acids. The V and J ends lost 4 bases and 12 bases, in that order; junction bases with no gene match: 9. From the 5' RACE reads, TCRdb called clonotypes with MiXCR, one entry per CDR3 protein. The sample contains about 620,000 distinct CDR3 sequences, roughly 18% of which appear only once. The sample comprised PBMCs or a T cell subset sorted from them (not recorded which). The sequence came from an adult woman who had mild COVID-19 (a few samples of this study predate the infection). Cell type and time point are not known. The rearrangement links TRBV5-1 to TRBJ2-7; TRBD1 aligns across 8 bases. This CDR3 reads CASSLDRGQWYF. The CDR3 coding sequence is TGCGCCAGCAGCCTAGACAGGGGACAATGGTACTTC.